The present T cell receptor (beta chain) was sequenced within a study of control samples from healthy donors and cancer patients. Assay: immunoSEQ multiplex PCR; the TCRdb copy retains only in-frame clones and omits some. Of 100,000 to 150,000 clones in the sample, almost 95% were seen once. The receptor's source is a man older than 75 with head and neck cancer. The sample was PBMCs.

Here the CDR3 reads CASSIAGTSGYNEQFF. The CDR3 DNA reads as TGTGCCAGTAGTATAGCCGGGACTAGTGGCTACAATGAGCAGTTCTTC. The chain joins TRBV19 to TRBJ2-1, with 8 bases that match TRBD2. V lost 1 base, J lost 3 bases, and 5 bases stayed unmatched. The CDR3 has 16 residues. Germline CDR1 is LNHDA and CDR2 is SQIVND (reference sequence).